The 13 T cell receptor beta chains reported below all come from one sample, sequenced in a study of metastatic and nonmetastatic thyroid tumors. Every patient was untreated before thyroid surgery. TCRdb ran MiXCR on the PCR reads. The sample includes approximately 25,000 clones, 10% to 15% of them seen just once. Sequencing was performed on blood. The receptor set was obtained from a female donor with papillary thyroid cancer or a benign thyroid nodule (not recorded which). Some clones in this sample may be carry-over from other donors' samples.

This clone came up many times. The rearrangement uses TRBV19 and TRBJ1-5; D gene uncertain. CDR3 length: 14 amino acids. CDR1 LNHDA and CDR2 SQIVND come from the germline V gene (reference sequence). With 5 bases removed from V and 6 bases from J, the gap between germline ends came to 14 bases. CDR3 sequence reads: CASSASELGQPQHF. The CDR3 DNA is TGTGCCAGTAGTGCCTCGGAGCTAGGTCAGCCCCAGCATTTT.

This clone was seen many times. The chain combines TRBV28 with TRBJ2-7; 10 nucleotides line up with TRBD2. Germline V gene data show CDR1 as MDHEN and CDR2 as SYDVKM. This CDR3 has 15 residues. J gave up 5 bases and V 2 bases, and 6 bases lay outside the gene matches. This CDR3 reads CASSLLSGRRDEQYF. For the CDR3, the DNA is TGTGCCAGCAGTTTACTTAGCGGGAGGCGAGACGAGCAGTACTTC.

This clone was seen a few times. The chain is built from TRBV10-3 and TRBJ2-3, with unresolved D. This CDR3 has 13 residues. Trimming took 3 bases from V and 7 from J, leaving 11 bases between them. Looked up from germline, CDR1 is ENHRY and CDR2 is SYGVKD. As DNA, the CDR3 is TGTGCCATCAGTGAAGGTGAACCAAATACGCAGTATTTT. Translation gives CAISEGEPNTQYF.

This clone rates as medium-sized. The CDR3 is CASRPITDTQYF. CDR3 DNA: TGTGCCAGCAGACCGATCACAGATACGCAGTATTTT. The chain carries TRBV28 and TRBJ2-3; D call uncertain. V shed 6 bases and J shed 2 bases, with 6 bases lying between them. Germline values: CDR1 MDHEN, CDR2 SYDVKM. The CDR3 runs to 12 residues. The complete variable domain, with remaining parts taken from reference TRBV28 and TRBJ2-3, reads DVKVTQSSRYLVKRTGEKVFLECVQDMDHENMFWYRQDPGLGLRLIYFSYDVKMKEKGDIPEGYSVSREKKERFSLILESASTNQTSMYLCASRPITDTQYFGPGTRLTVL.

This clone appeared many times. The chain links TRBV2 to TRBJ1-1; D possibly corresponds to TRBD1 (6 bases). V lost 5 bases, J lost 7 bases, and 23 bases lay in between. Germline V gene lookup returns CDR1 SNHLY and CDR2 FYNNEI. The CDR3 runs to 16 residues. This CDR3 reads CASSPNNRVKGREAFF. CDR3 bases: TGTGCCAGCAGTCCGAATAACAGGGTTAAGGGCCGTGAAGCTTTCTTT. Drawing the rest from reference TRBV2 and TRBJ1-1, the complete variable domain is EPEVTQTPSHQVTQMGQEVILRCVPISNHLYFYWYRQILGQKVEFLVSFYNNEISEKSEIFDDQFSVERPDGSNFTLKIRSTKLEDSAMYFCASSPNNRVKGREAFFGQGTRLTVV.

This clone was observed at least ten times. The V gene is TRBV6-1, the J gene TRBJ2-5; TRBD2 agrees at 9 bases. The CDR3 has 16 amino acids. V lost 2 bases to trimming and J lost 4 bases; unmatched junction nucleotides: 8. Germline CDR1 reads MNHNS; CDR2 reads SASEGT. In DNA form, the CDR3 reads TGTGCCAGCAGTGAATTCATGGGACTAGCCCCAGAGACCCAGTACTTC. This gives the protein CASSEFMGLAPETQYF.

Many counts were recorded for this clone. The chain has TRBV11-2 and TRBJ2-7; D is possibly TRBD2 (5 bases). Germline lookup yields CDR1 SGHAT and CDR2 FQNNGV. The CDR3 loop spans 16 amino acids. V was clipped by 1 base and J by 3 bases, with 16 bases between them. In DNA, the CDR3 is TGTGCCAGCAGCTTAGTTTTCGGACTCGGTAACTACGAGCAGTACTTC. Encoded protein: CASSLVFGLGNYEQYF.

The table lists this clone with a few counts. The chain has TRBV19 and TRBJ2-7; 9 bases fit TRBD2. Germline CDR1 is LNHDA and CDR2 is SQIVND (reference sequence). The CDR3 loop spans 14 amino acids. V shed 5 bases and J 0 bases; nucleotides not matched to a gene: 2. CDR3 sequence (DNA): TGTGCCAGTAGTGCGGGAGGGAGCTCCTACGAGCAGTACTTC. Protein product: CASSAGGSSYEQYF.

This clone was seen at least ten times. The chain has TRBV4-1 and TRBJ2-2; D is ambiguous. The V end lost 0 bases, the J end lost 8 bases, and 7 bases lay between the germline ends. Germline CDR1 is MGHRA and CDR2 is YSYEKL. The CDR3 runs to 13 residues. CDR3 coding DNA: TGCGCCAGCAGCCAAGAAAGTCTGGGGGAGCTGTTTTTT. Its protein product is CASSQESLGELFF.

The chain is built from TRBV20-1 and TRBJ1-2; 7 bases are shared with TRBD1. V dropped 5 bases and J dropped 5; count of bases not matched to a gene: 5. In germline, CDR1 is DFQATT, CDR2 SNEGSKA (reference sequence). The length of the CDR3 is 12 residues. In nucleotides, the CDR3 is TGCAGTGCTCCCGACAGGGATTATGGCTACACCTTC. Translation gives CSAPDRDYGYTF.

This clone was counted ten times or more. The chain is built from TRBV7-9 and TRBJ1-1; tentative D call: TRBD1 (6 bases). Germline V gene lookup returns CDR1 SEHNR and CDR2 FQNEAQ (reference sequence). Trimming removed 1 base at V and 3 bases at J, with 9 bases between. CDR3 length: 14 amino acids. The CDR3 here is CASSLGQVHTEAFF. CDR3 in DNA: TGTGCCAGCAGCTTAGGACAGGTCCACACTGAAGCTTTCTTT.

In this sample, this clone turned up many times. The chain joins TRBV14 to TRBJ2-3, with D possibly TRBD1 on 5 matching bases. CDR3 length equals 16 residues. The V end lost 0 bases, the J end lost 2 bases, and 12 bases lay between the germline ends. Per the germline V gene, CDR1 is SGHDN and CDR2 is FVKESK. The CDR3 DNA is TGTGCCAGCAGCCAAGATCTAGGGGCAGTCACAGATACGCAGTATTTT. This codes for CASSQDLGAVTDTQYF.

This clone showed up many times. This chain uses TRBV20-1 with TRBJ2-1; D is unclear. V dropped 7 bases and J dropped 2 bases, with 6 bases sitting between them. CDR1 and CDR2 from the germline V gene are DFQATT and SNEGSKA (reference sequence). The CDR3 has 11 amino acids. This CDR3 reads CSGSAYNEQFF. CDR3 DNA sequence: TGCAGTGGCTCCGCCTACAATGAGCAGTTCTTC.